The 30 T cell receptor beta chains reported below all come from one sample, sequenced in a study of cytomegalovirus exposure and HLA in healthy donors. In the PCR, 60 Vbeta and 13 Jbeta primers were used. Measured with immunoSEQ multiplex PCR; TCRdb has only the in-frame clones, and not every one. The clone table shows 75,000 to 95,000 clones, with the ten largest holding about 5.9%. Sequencing was carried out using PBMCs. These receptors all stem from a girl aged 5-17 years in good health and CMV-seropositive.

The chain couples TRBV4-1 to TRBJ2-7; 7 nucleotides agree with TRBD1. There are 15 residues in the CDR3. Losses at the gene ends were 1 base for V and 4 bases for J; bases not matched to a gene: 7. In germline, CDR1 is MGHRA, CDR2 YSYEKL. The CDR3: CASSQGPGQLYEQYV. The CDR3 coding sequence is TGCGCCAGCAGCCAAGGCCCGGGACAGCTTTACGAGCAGTACGTC.

This sequence joins TRBV7-2 and TRBJ2-2; 10 bases align to TRBD1. In germline, CDR1 is SGHTA, CDR2 FQGNSA. Trimming at V came to 5 bases and at J to 11 bases, leaving 11 bases not matched to a gene. The CDR3 is made up of 15 amino acids. In DNA, the CDR3 is TGTGCCAGCAGCCCCCTTCGAGGACAGGGGGTTGAGCTGTTTTTT. This sequence encodes CASSPLRGQGVELFF.

The chain joins TRBV7-2 to TRBJ1-2; 7 bases fit TRBD1. The J segment lost 4 bases and the V segment lost 3 bases, leaving 2 bases of the junction unmatched. The CDR3 covers 13 residues. Germline lookup yields CDR1 SGHTA and CDR2 FQGNSA. The CDR3 sequence: CASSFAGGYGYTF. Here the CDR3 DNA reads TGTGCCAGCAGCTTTGCAGGGGGCTATGGCTACACCTTC.

The chain has TRBV9 and TRBJ2-6; D perhaps matches TRBD1 (6 bases). The CDR3 consists of 15 residues. Looked up from germline, CDR1 is SGDLS and CDR2 is YYNGEE. The V and J ends lost 3 bases and 2 bases respectively, with 9 bases between them. Here the CDR3 DNA reads TGTGCCAGCAGCGAACAGGGAACTGGGGCCAACGTCCTGACTTTC. Protein product: CASSEQGTGANVLTF.

J is TRBJ1-4 and V is TRBV5-1; D perhaps matches TRBD1 (6 bases). Germline CDR1 and CDR2: SGHRS and YFSETQ. This CDR3 region has 15 residues. Between the trimmed V and J ends, which lost 3 bases and 0 bases, there was a span of 9 bases. Written as DNA, the CDR3 is TGCGCCAGCAGCTCCGGACAGCCAACTAATGAAAAACTGTTTTTT. Its translation: CASSSGQPTNEKLFF. The entire variable domain, with the rest obtained from reference TRBV5-1 and TRBJ1-4, is as follows: KAGVTQTPRYLIKTRGQQVTLSCSPISGHRSVSWYQQTPGQGLQFLFEYFSETQRNKGNFPGRFSGRQFSNSRSEMNVSTLELGDSALYLCASSSGQPTNEKLFFGSGTQLSVL.

V is TRBV9 and J is TRBJ1-2; 10 nucleotides line up with TRBD1. Per germline, CDR1 SGDLS and CDR2 YYNGEE. The CDR3 has 13 residues. V was clipped by 0 bases and J by 8 bases; unmatched bases: 1. CDR3 residues: CASSVGQGAGYTF. The CDR3 nucleotides are TGTGCCAGCAGCGTAGGACAGGGGGCCGGCTACACCTTC.

Note on this clone: The same CDR3 is also encoded by other DNA sequences in this sample. V usage is TRBV20-1 and J usage is TRBJ1-2; maybe TRBD1 (5 bases). V shed 2 bases and J shed 8 bases, with 9 bases lying between them. The CDR3 consists of 11 residues. Germline-derived CDR1 and CDR2 are DFQATT and SNEGSKA (reference sequence). CDR3: CSARWGVGYTF. As DNA, the CDR3 is TGCAGTGCTAGATGGGGGGTAGGCTACACCTTC.

The DNA of the CDR3 is TGTGCCAGCAGTTTAAACGGGGGAAGCACAGATACGCAGTATTTT. It codes for CASSLNGGSTDTQYF. This sequence joins TRBV28 and TRBJ2-3; D is possibly TRBD2 (6 bases). CDR1 and CDR2 (germline): MDHEN, SYDVKM. Trimming left V 2 bases short and J 0 bases short, with 9 bases between. This CDR3 is built from 15 residues.

The chain uses TRBV10-3 and TRBJ1-2, with 11 bases that match TRBD1. The V gene's germline CDR1 is ENHRY and CDR2 SYGVKD. The V gene end was trimmed by 3 bases and the J gene end by 6 bases; junction bases not matched to a gene: 9. The length of the CDR3 is 16 residues. The DNA for the CDR3 is TGTGCCATCAGTGATGGGGACAGGGGGAATGTAAATGGCTACACCTTC. Translating gives CAISDGDRGNVNGYTF.

The rearrangement uses TRBV6-5 and TRBJ1-2, with a tentative D call TRBD1 (6 bases). Trimming took 7 bases from V and 6 from J, leaving 12 bases between them. The germline CDR1 and CDR2 sequences are MNHEY and SVGAGI. This CDR3 contains 12 residues. CDR3 nucleotide sequence: TGTGCCAGCACCACAAGGACAGATGGCTACACCTTC. The encoded protein is CASTTRTDGYTF.

The chain uses TRBV4-3 and TRBJ1-2; TRBD1 aligns across 8 bases. V shed 3 bases, J shed 7 bases, and the junction held 7 bases outside the gene matches. The CDR3 extends over 14 amino acids. Germline lookup yields CDR1 LGHNA and CDR2 YSLEER. Written as DNA, the CDR3 is TGCGCCAGCAGCCAGACGCAGGGGGCAGGTGGCTACACCTTC. Translated, it gives CASSQTQGAGGYTF.

CDR3 coding DNA: TGCGCCAGCAGCTTGGGGGGGGGTGAGACCCAGTACTTC. It specifies CASSLGGGETQYF. This chain links TRBV5-1 with TRBJ2-5; TRBD2 agrees at 7 bases. This CDR3 has 13 amino acids. Per the germline V gene, CDR1 is SGHRS and CDR2 is YFSETQ. With 0 bases clipped from V and 5 bases from J, the junction kept 1 base outside the gene matches.

V and J are TRBV18 and TRBJ2-5; 9 bases agree with TRBD2. Per the germline V gene, CDR1 is KGHSH and CDR2 is LQKENI. J was trimmed by 2 bases and V by 0 bases; bases with no gene match: 4. This CDR3 region has 16 residues. The CDR3: CASSPPTSGQQETQYF. CDR3 nucleotides: TGTGCCAGCTCACCACCGACTAGCGGACAACAAGAGACCCAGTACTTC. Full variable domain (missing parts from reference TRBV18 and TRBJ2-5): NAGVMQNPRHLVRRRGQEARLRCSPMKGHSHVYWYRQLPEEGLKFMVYLQKENIIDESGMPKERFSAEFPKEGPSILRIQQVVRGDSAAYFCASSPPTSGQQETQYFGPGTRLLVL.

Here the CDR3 DNA reads TGTGCCAGCAGACAGGGGGCCAACGTCCTGACTTTC. It translates to CASRQGANVLTF. The chain links TRBV2 to TRBJ2-6, with no clear D. Looked up from germline, CDR1 is SNHLY and CDR2 is FYNNEI. Trimming stripped 6 bases from V and 4 bases from J, with 4 bases between. This CDR3 spans 12 amino acids.

V gene TRBV27 combines with J gene TRBJ2-1; TRBD1 matches at 9 bases. V shed 7 bases and J 8 bases; nucleotides not matched to a gene: 15. The CDR3 consists of 16 residues. The germline V gene has CDR1 MNHEY and CDR2 SMNVEV (reference sequence). The CDR3 nucleotides read TGTGCCAGCACCCGAAGTCCGGGACAGGGTGTTGATGAGCAGTTCTTC. Protein: CASTRSPGQGVDEQFF.

CDR3 region: CASSGTENYGYTF. The CDR3 nucleotides read TGCGCCAGCAGCGGGACAGAAAACTATGGCTACACCTTC. The rearrangement joins TRBV5-1 to TRBJ1-2; 7 bases are a match to TRBD1. V trimming: 4 bases; J trimming: 2 bases; junction bases outside the gene matches: 2. Germline CDR1 reads SGHRS; CDR2 reads YFSETQ. The CDR3 has 13 residues.

The chain is built from TRBV29-1 and TRBJ2-3; TRBD1 matches at 7 bases. Germline V CDR1 and CDR2: SQVTM, ANQGSEA. The CDR3 covers 14 residues. J lost 5 bases, V lost 4 bases, and 9 bases had no gene match. CDR3 bases: TGCAGCGTTGTGAATAGGGGGCTTTTAGATACGCAGTATTTT. Its protein is CSVVNRGLLDTQYF.

Concerning this clone itself: The same CDR3 also results from other DNA sequences found in this sample. This chain joins TRBV11-3 and TRBJ2-1; 9 nucleotides match TRBD1. The germline V gene encodes CDR1 SGHNT and CDR2 YENEEA. There are 15 residues in the CDR3. The V and J ends lost 0 bases and 4 bases, in that order; junction bases with no gene match: 1. CDR3 in DNA: TGTGCCAGCAGCTTAGAGGGACAGGGATACAATGAGCAGTTCTTC. Translation gives CASSLEGQGYNEQFF.

The chain recombines TRBV10-2 with TRBJ1-1; 7 bases match TRBD1. The germline V gene has CDR1 WSHSY and CDR2 SAAADI. The V segment lost 4 bases and the J segment 1 base; nucleotides outside the gene matches: 3. The CDR3 sequence is 14 residues long. Here the CDR3 DNA reads TGCGCCAGCAGTGGAAACAGGGGGAACACTGAAGCTTTCTTT. Translating gives CASSGNRGNTEAFF.

This chain links TRBV6-1 with TRBJ1-2; 7 bases are shared with TRBD1. CDR3 length equals 15 residues. V was clipped by 5 bases and J by 1 base; unmatched bases: 7. Looked up from germline, CDR1 is MNHNS and CDR2 is SASEGT. In nucleotides, the CDR3 is TGTGCCAGCAGTCATACAGGGGTCGGTAACTATGGCTACACCTTC. Amino acids: CASSHTGVGNYGYTF.

The V gene is TRBV5-8, the J gene TRBJ2-4; D unclear. Germline-derived CDR1 and CDR2 are SGHTS and YDEGEE. The ends were cut back, 1 base at V and 4 bases at J, with 9 bases in the middle. The CDR3 is made up of 14 amino acids. The CDR3 bases are TGTGCCAGCAGCTTGCGTTGGCCGAAAAACATTCAGTACTTC. Protein product: CASSLRWPKNIQYF.

The CDR3 coding sequence is TGCGCCAGCAGCTTGGGAGGGACCCCGGGACTAATATATAGCAATCAGCCCCAGCATTTT. Translating gives CASSLGGTPGLIYSNQPQHF. The chain joins TRBV5-1 to TRBJ1-5, with D perhaps TRBD1 (5 bases). This CDR3 has 20 amino acids. The V end lost 0 bases, the J end lost 0 bases, and 22 bases lay between the germline ends. Looked up from germline, CDR1 is SGHRS and CDR2 is YFSETQ.

CDR3 region: CASSNTGSGNTIYF. CDR3 DNA sequence: TGTGCCAGCAGCAACACAGGGTCTGGAAACACCATATATTTT. V usage is TRBV6-6 and J usage is TRBJ1-3; D might be TRBD1 (6 bases). Trimming removed 6 bases at V and 1 base at J, with 10 bases between. Looked up from germline, CDR1 is MNHNY and CDR2 is SVGAGI (reference sequence). The CDR3 length is 14 residues.

As DNA, the CDR3 is TGTGCCAGCAGCTTGTCAGGCTCTGGGGCCAACGTCCTGACTTTC. Translation: CASSLSGSGANVLTF. The chain uses TRBV11-2 and TRBJ2-6; D uncertain. CDR3 length: 15 residues. Germline V lookup: CDR1 SGHAT, CDR2 FQNNGV. V dropped 3 bases and J dropped 0 bases, with 6 bases sitting between them.

The V call is TRBV6-1, the J call TRBJ1-2; unclear D gene. From germline, CDR1 is MNHNS and CDR2 SASEGT. The CDR3 runs 16 residues. The V end lost 4 bases, the J end lost 8 bases, and 23 bases lay between the germline ends. The CDR3 here is CASSAVAGWRRVGYTF. CDR3 coding DNA: TGTGCCAGCAGTGCCGTGGCCGGGTGGCGGCGTGTGGGCTACACCTTC.

Frequency places this clone as medium-sized (0.01 to 0.1%). The chain uses TRBV15 and TRBJ1-1; D gene uncertain. The CDR3 loop spans 14 amino acids. Germline-derived CDR1 and CDR2 are LNHNV and YYDKDF (reference sequence). V lost 0 bases and J 0 bases, leaving 5 bases between the germline ends. CDR3: CATSRDNMNTEAFF. The CDR3 nucleotides are TGTGCCACCAGCAGAGACAACATGAACACTGAAGCTTTCTTT.

The gene calls are TRBV7-9 and TRBJ1-2; D is possibly TRBD1 (5 bases). Germline V gene data show CDR1 as SEHNR and CDR2 as FQNEAQ (reference sequence). V was clipped by 1 base and J by 8 bases, with 17 bases between them. The length of the CDR3 is 15 residues. CDR3 protein: CASSLDIAGTEGYTF. The CDR3 coding sequence is TGTGCCAGCAGCTTAGATATAGCGGGGACTGAGGGCTACACCTTC.

The chain joins TRBV4-2 to TRBJ2-3, with no clear D. The germline V gene has CDR1 LGHNA and CDR2 YNFKEQ. The CDR3 consists of 12 residues. V gave up 3 bases and J gave up 5 bases, with 6 bases separating them. The DNA for the CDR3 is TGTGCCAGCAGCCAGGCGGTAGATACGCAGTATTTT. This translates into CASSQAVDTQYF.

This chain uses TRBV29-1 with TRBJ2-3; weak D call: TRBD2 (6 bases). Trimming removed 3 bases at V and 2 bases at J, with 9 bases between. CDR1 is SQVTM and CDR2 is ANQGSEA in the germline V gene. The CDR3 is made up of 13 amino acids. The CDR3 DNA follows: TGCAGCGTTGACGGGGGTGCCACAGATACGCAGTATTTT. Its translation: CSVDGGATDTQYF.

The chain links TRBV7-9 to TRBJ1-4; 9 bases match TRBD1. Germline trimming cut 8 bases from V and 2 bases from J; bases unmatched to any gene: 6. Germline-derived CDR1 and CDR2 are SEHNR and FQNEAQ (reference sequence). The CDR3 loop spans 15 amino acids. CDR3 loop: CASGTGGRTNEKLFF. The CDR3 region has the DNA TGTGCCAGCGGAACAGGGGGCCGGACTAATGAAAAACTGTTTTTT.